The sequence of this T cell receptor (beta chain) was determined in a study of T-cell reconstitution after alpha-beta-depleted transplantation in children (dated by TCRdb to between 2015 and 2016). Describing the broader study: Using TCR repertoire profiling, the study quantitatively followed how T-cell immune reconstitution unfolded in children after TCRalphabeta/CD19-depleted allogeneic hematopoietic cell transplantation. Here is what the overall study found, with its caveats: The high TCRbeta diversity at day 60 in some patients was ascribed to recipient T cells and intrathymic progenitors that had survived conditioning. About two months after transplant, the apparently early recovery of alphabetaT-cell counts reportedly depended on just several hundred clones that had expanded rapidly and came from non-depleted graft cells. The frequencies of hyperexpanded clones fell over the following months, and after one year, T-cell counts and TCRbeta diversity were mostly attributed to newly produced T cells.

A few counts support this clonotype. Its antigen specificity is not known. The input lacks base qualities; no much larger clone sits a single base away. The treatment or condition label here, explained by the study, means: allogeneic hematopoietic cell transplantation with graft depleted of TCRalphabeta T cells and CD19 B cells. Transplant recipients were children who received TCRalphabeta/CD19-depleted allogeneic hematopoietic cell grafts. The library came from PCR. The run used an Illumina HiSeq 2500. To normalize quantification of the TCRbeta repertoire, the TCR libraries were built with molecular barcoding that relied on unique molecular identifiers. In TCRdb, the public reads were trimmed at Q25 with fastp and aligned with MiXCR, with productive beta chains retained. CDR3 protein duplicates are merged, each entry listing the most common genes and DNA. The sample profile shows hundreds of thousands of distinct CDR3 sequences; roughly 13% of them were found once. The top ten constitute around 2.2% of the sample.

There are 13 amino acids in the CDR3, from cysteine to phenylalanine inclusive. CDR3 DNA only is kept here, 39 bases in frame from base 1. Relative to germline, V is 0 bases shorter and J is 7 bases shorter, with 7 bases between their ends. Per the germline V gene, SGHRS is the CDR1 and YFSETQ is the CDR2. Sequences were derived from PBMCs, mostly from graft donor cells, sampled 360 days after TCRalphabeta/CD19-depleted stem cell transplant. This chain joins TRBV5-1 to TRBJ2-2, with the identity of the D gene unclear. This sequence was found in a male patient between 10 and 17 years old who had a stem cell transplant for acute myeloid leukemia, so the T cells may come from the graft donor. The CDR3 is CASSLVVGGELFF. At the DNA level, the sequence is TGCGCCAGCAGCTTGGTGGTGGGCGGGGAGCTGTTTTTT.